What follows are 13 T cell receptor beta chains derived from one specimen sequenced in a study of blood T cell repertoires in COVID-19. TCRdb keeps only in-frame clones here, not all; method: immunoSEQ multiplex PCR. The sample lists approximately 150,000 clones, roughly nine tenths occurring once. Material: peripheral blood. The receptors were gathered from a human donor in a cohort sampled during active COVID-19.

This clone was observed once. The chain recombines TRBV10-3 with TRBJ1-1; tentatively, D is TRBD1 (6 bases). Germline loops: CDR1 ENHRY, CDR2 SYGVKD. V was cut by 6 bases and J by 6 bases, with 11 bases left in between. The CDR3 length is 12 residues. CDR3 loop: CAISSGQPEAFF. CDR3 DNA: TGTGCCATCAGCTCAGGACAGCCTGAAGCTTTCTTT.

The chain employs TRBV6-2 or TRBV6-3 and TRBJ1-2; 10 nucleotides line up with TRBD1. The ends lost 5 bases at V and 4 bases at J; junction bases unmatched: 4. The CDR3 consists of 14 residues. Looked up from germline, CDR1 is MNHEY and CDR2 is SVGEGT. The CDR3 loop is CASSLWDRGYGYTF. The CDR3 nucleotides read TGTGCCAGCAGTCTATGGGACAGGGGCTATGGCTACACCTTC.

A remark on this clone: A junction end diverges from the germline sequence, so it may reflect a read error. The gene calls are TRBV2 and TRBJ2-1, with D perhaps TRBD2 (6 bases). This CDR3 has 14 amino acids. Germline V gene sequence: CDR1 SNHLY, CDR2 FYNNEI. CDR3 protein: CASSDGDSDNEQFF. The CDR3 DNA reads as TGTGCCAGCAGTGACGGGGACTCCGACAATGAGCAGTTCTTC.

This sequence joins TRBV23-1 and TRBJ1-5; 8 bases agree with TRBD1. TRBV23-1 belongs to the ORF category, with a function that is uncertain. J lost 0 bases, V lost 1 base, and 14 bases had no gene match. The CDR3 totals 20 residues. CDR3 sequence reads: CASSQWVGGTGPYSNQPQHF. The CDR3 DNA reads TGCGCCAGCAGTCAATGGGTGGGTGGGACAGGCCCCTATAGCAATCAGCCCCAGCATTTT.

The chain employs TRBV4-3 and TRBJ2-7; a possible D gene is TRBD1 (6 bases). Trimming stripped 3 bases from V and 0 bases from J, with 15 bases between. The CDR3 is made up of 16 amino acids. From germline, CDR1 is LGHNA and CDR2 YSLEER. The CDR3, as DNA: TGCGCCAGCAGCCAGGAGACAGGCTTTAGCTCCTACGAGCAGTACTTC. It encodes CASSQETGFSSYEQYF.

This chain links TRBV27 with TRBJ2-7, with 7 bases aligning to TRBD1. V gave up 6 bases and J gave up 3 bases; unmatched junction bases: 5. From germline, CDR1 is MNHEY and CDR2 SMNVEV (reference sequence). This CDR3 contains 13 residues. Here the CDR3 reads CASRRQGLYEQYF. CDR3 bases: TGTGCCAGCAGGCGACAGGGTCTCTACGAGCAGTACTTC.

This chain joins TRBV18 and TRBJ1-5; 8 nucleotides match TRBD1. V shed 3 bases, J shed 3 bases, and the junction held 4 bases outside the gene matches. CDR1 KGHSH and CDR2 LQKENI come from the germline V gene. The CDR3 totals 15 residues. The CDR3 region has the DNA TGTGCCAGCTCACCGACAGGGGCAATCAATCAGCCCCAGCATTTT. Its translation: CASSPTGAINQPQHF. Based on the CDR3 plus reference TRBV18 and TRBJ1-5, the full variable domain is NAGVMQNPRHLVRRRGQEARLRCSPMKGHSHVYWYRQLPEEGLKFMVYLQKENIIDESGMPKERFSAEFPKEGPSILRIQQVVRGDSAAYFCASSPTGAINQPQHFGDGTRLSIL.

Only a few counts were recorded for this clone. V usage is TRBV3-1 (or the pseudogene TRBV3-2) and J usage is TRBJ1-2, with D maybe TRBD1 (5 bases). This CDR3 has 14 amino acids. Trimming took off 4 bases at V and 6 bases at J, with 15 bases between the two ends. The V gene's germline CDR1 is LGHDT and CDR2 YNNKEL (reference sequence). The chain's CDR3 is CASSPTWGGDGYTF. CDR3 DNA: TGTGCCAGCAGCCCTACGTGGGGGGGTGATGGCTACACCTTC.

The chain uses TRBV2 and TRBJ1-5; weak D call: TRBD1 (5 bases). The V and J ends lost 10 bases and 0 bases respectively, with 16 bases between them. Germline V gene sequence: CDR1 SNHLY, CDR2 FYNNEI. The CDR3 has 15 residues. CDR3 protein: CATKQTDFSNQPQHF. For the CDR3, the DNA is TGTGCCACCAAGCAGACAGATTTTAGCAATCAGCCCCAGCATTTT.

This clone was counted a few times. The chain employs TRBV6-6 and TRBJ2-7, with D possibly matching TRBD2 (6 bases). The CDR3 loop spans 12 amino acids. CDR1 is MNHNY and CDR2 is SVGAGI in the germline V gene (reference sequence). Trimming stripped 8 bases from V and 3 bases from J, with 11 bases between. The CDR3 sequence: CASARGSYEQYF. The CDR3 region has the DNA TGTGCCAGCGCACGGGGGAGCTACGAGCAGTACTTC.

In nucleotides, the CDR3 is TGTGCCAGCAGCGTCCGGGACAGGGGGCTATCTGAGACTAATGAAAAACTGTTTTTT. Protein: CASSVRDRGLSETNEKLFF. V usage is TRBV7-9 and J usage is TRBJ1-4; 12 positions match TRBD1. The junction had 12 bases not matched to a gene; V was cut back by 5 bases and J by 2 bases. Per germline, CDR1 SEHNR and CDR2 FQNEAQ (reference sequence). This CDR3 has 19 amino acids.

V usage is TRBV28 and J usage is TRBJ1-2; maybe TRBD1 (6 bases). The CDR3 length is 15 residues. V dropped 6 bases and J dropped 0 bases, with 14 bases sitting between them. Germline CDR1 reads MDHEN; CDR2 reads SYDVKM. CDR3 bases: TGTGCCAGCAGCTACCGGACAGTTCCTAACTATGGCTACACCTTC. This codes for CASSYRTVPNYGYTF.

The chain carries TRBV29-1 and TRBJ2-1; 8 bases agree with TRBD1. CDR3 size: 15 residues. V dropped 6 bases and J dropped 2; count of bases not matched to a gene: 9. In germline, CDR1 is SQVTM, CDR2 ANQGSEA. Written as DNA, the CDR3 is TGCAGCGTCCAAGCAGGGGGCATTACCTACAATGAGCAGTTCTTC. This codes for CSVQAGGITYNEQFF.